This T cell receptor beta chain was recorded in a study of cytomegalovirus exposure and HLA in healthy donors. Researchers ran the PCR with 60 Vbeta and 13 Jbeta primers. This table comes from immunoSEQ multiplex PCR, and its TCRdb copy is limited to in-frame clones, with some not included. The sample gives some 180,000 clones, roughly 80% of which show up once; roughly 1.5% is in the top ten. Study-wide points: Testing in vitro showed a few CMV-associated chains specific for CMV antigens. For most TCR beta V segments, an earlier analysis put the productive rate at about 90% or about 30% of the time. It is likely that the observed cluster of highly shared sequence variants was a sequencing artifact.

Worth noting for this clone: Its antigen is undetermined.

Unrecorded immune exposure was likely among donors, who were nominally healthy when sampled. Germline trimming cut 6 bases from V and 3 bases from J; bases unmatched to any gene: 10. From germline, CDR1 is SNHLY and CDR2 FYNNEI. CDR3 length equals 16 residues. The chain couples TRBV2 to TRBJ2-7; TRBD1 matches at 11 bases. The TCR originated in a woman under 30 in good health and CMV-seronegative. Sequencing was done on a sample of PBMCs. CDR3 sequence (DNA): TGTGCCAGCAGCGGTCGGACAGGGGGCTTTCGCTACGAGCAGTACTTC. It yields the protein CASSGRTGGFRYEQYF.